This T cell receptor beta chain was sequenced in a study of CD8 T cells in Susac syndrome (dated by TCRdb to between 2018 and 2020). About the investigation overall: Repertoire sequencing was used to test whether CD8+ T cell activation and differentiation in Susac syndrome was antigen driven. The clonality of the CD8+ T cell repertoire was compared across over 10 healthy donors, some 14 Susac syndrome patients and around 16 multiple sclerosis patients. The full study reports these points: The number of individuals in the TCR sequencing and HLA analysis was recognized as being relatively small.

This clonotype was seen a single time. Its recognized antigen is unknown. No much larger clone exists at a distance of one base, and base qualities are not known. One read offers little support. Via the germline V gene (reference sequence), CDR1 is SEHNR and CDR2 FQNEAQ. V is cut by 5 bases and J by 2 bases, and the space between the germline ends is 12 bases. Counted from cysteine to phenylalanine, this CDR3 has 15 amino acids. The CDR3 DNA has 45 bases and is translated from base 1. RNA was extracted using the RNeasy kit, and about 0.45 to 1 microgram was reverse transcribed with random hexamers. TCR beta CDR3 regions were amplified with the immunoSEQ multiplex PCR assay covering 54 Vbeta and 13 Jbeta segments. PCR amplification bias was corrected using a synthetic template baseline for primer optimization and computational correction. Processing in the source paper ran as follows. Reads were annotated to V, D and J genes according to IMGT and were analyzed with immunoSEQ Analyzer, with only productive sequences retained. Clonality was computed as one minus Shannon entropy normalized by log2 of the number of productive unique sequences. For each patient and control, public and private clones were evaluated among the 100 most prevalent clones. Susac-specific clones were defined as absent from healthy and MS cohorts, 800 to 1,200 published viral clones and other ImmuneACCESS disease sequences. TCRdb took the public reads, trimmed them with fastp at Q25, ran MiXCR for clone calling and kept in-frame beta chains. Rows are combined by CDR3 protein, so each entry shows the most common genes and DNA. These V and J calls rely on TCRdb rather than the paper's analysis. This sample comprises fewer than 150,000 distinct CDR3 sequences, around nine tenths of them detected only once. In total, the top ten clones hold 0.2% to 0.25% of the sample.

Peripheral blood CD8+ and CD4+ T cells from healthy donors, Susac syndrome patients and multiple sclerosis patients were profiled using high-throughput TCR beta sequencing. The multiple sclerosis controls were treatment-naive patients who had stable or active relapsing-remitting disease and met the revised McDonald criteria. CD8+ TEMRA cells were enriched by FACS, while bulk CD8+ and CD4+ T cells were purified by magnetic negative isolation. Blood was collected in EDTA tubes and processed within 24 hours, with PBMCs isolated through density gradient centrifugation. PBMCs destined for TCR sequencing were cryopreserved in liquid nitrogen and later thawed in a 37 °C water bath. Purity of sorted or isolated CD4+, CD8+ and CD8+ TEMRA cells was at least 90%.

What was sequenced was CD8+ T cells from PBMCs. This clonotype was obtained from a human donor with multiple sclerosis. The chain couples TRBV7-9 to TRBJ2-2, with no D gene named confidently. The base sequence is TGTGCCAGCAGCGTGCAAAGGGTTAACACCGGGGAGCTGTTTTTT. Translation gives CASSVQRVNTGELFF.